The TCR beta chain under discussion was sequenced for a study of cytomegalovirus exposure and HLA in healthy donors. PCR was performed using 60 Vbeta and 13 Jbeta primers. Method: immunoSEQ multiplex PCR; TCRdb's copy keeps in-frame clones and lacks some. The sample carries some 120,000 clones, about 70% recorded once. A remark on this clone: The junction departs from the called germline gene at one end, perhaps through a read error.

The CDR3 loop spans 13 amino acids. Germline CDR1 is SEHNR and CDR2 is FQNEAQ (reference sequence). Sequenced material: PBMCs. The clonotype comes from a woman aged 40 to 49 in good health and CMV-seropositive. The V gene is TRBV7-9, the J gene TRBJ1-1; D is possibly TRBD1 (5 bases). CDR3 DNA sequence: TGTTCCAGCAGCACACAGGCGAACACTGAAGCTTTCTTT. This codes for CSSSTQANTEAFF.